This T cell receptor beta chain stems from a study of blood T cell repertoires in COVID-19 (dated by TCRdb to about 2020). With respect to the entire study: Samples covering the acute and convalescent phases of COVID-19 were provided by collaborators in the United States, Italy and Spain. A de-identified subject ID, COVID-19 status, age in years and sex were almost always included in the sample metadata. The repertoires were released in a freely available public database meant as a resource for research on the immune response to SARS-CoV-2. Where HLA class I and class II types were available, the types were taken from metadata supplied by the sample provider, not from assay-based typing. The material from the prospective study consisted of cDNA or gDNA derived from T cells, B-cell-depleted T cells, or PBMCs. The samples were drawn from two sources: the first 160 participants of the ongoing ImmuneRACE study, and 1,000 to 1,500 subjects contributed by 6 global collaborators. Subjects who had been exposed to COVID-19, were actively infected with it, or had recovered from it provided the deeply sampled blood TCRbeta repertoires that made up the dataset. Paper-wide results and their limitations: How much clinical and demographic metadata was included differed by source and by participant, and the metadata was provided uncurated.

Collaborating institutions collected whole blood in K2EDTA tubes following their own protocols. For TCRbeta analysis, collaborator samples were shipped as frozen whole blood, as isolated PBMCs, or as DNA extracted from either sample type. TCRbeta CDR3 regions were amplified from genomic DNA using the immunoSEQ Assay, a bias-controlled multiplex PCR. Processing in the source paper ran as follows. The number of nucleated cells in each sample was estimated from the amplification of reference gene primers within the assay. To quantify the absolute abundance of each unique TCRbeta CDR3 rearrangement, sequence reads were collapsed and filtered. Productive Simpson clonality was computed per sample as the square root of Simpson's diversity index over productive rearrangements. What TCRdb holds here is the immuneACCESS table cut down to in-frame rearrangements. Part of the clones is not present; checked against another copy, under half of the missing clones reflect an unresolved V gene, and the others are unexplained. The V and J calls and clone size were taken over from that table, and D and trimming were inferred from the DNA. In this sample the table shows a few hundred thousand clones, about 82% of which occur a single time. In total, the top ten clones hold 1.5% to 2% of the sample.

With regard to this clone: Its cognate antigen has yet to be identified. Per-base qualities were not stored, and no clone one base away is much larger.

V is trimmed back by 3 bases and J by 3 bases, and the junction contains 4 bases that no gene match accounts for. For CDR1 and CDR2, the germline V gene lists WSHSY and SAAADI. There are 15 amino acids in the CDR3, from cysteine to phenylalanine inclusive. The kept DNA is CDR3 alone, 45 bases in frame from the first base. This receptor chain uses TRBV10-2 and TRBJ2-7; 11 bases in the junction line up with TRBD2. The receptor comes from a woman aged 45 to 65 with acute or convalescent COVID-19. Sequencing was performed on peripheral blood. Here the CDR3 is given as CASSETSGSSYEQYF. The bases read TGCGCCAGCAGTGAAACTAGCGGGAGTAGCTACGAGCAGTACTTC.